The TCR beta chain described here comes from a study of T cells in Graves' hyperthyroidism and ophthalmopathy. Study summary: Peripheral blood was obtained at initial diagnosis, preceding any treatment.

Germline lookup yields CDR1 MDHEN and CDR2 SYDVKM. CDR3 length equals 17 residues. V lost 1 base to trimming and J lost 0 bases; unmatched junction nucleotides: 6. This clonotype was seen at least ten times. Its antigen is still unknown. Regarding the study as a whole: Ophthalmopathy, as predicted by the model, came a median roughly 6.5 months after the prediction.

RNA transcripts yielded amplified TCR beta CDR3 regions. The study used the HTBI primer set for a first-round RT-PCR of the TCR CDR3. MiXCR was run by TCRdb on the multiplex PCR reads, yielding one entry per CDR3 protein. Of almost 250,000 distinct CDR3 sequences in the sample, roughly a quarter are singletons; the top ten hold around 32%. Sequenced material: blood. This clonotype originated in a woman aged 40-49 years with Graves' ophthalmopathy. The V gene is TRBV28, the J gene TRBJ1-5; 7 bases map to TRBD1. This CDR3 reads CASSLSGQFYSNQPQHF. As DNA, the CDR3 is TGTGCCAGCAGTTTATCGGGACAGTTCTATAGCAATCAGCCCCAGCATTTT. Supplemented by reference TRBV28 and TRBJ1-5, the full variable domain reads DVKVTQSSRYLVKRTGEKVFLECVQDMDHENMFWYRQDPGLGLRLIYFSYDVKMKEKGDIPEGYSVSREKKERFSLILESASTNQTSMYLCASSLSGQFYSNQPQHFGDGTRLSIL.